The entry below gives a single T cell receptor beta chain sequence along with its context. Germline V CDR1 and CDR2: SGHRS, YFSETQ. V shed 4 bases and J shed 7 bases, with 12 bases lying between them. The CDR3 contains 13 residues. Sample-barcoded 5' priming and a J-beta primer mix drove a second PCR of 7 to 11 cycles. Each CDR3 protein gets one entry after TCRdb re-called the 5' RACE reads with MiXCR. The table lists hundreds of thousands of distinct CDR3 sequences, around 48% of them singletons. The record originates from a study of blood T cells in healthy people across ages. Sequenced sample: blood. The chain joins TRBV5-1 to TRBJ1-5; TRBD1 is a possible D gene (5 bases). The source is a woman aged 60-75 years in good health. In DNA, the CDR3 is TGCGCCAGCAGCGTGGATGGGGGACAGCCCCAGCATTTT. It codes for CASSVDGGQPQHF.